These T cell receptor beta chains were read from a single sample in a study of Graves' ophthalmopathy and Graves' hyperthyroidism. TCRdb re-analysed the multiplex PCR reads in MiXCR, keeping a single row per CDR3 protein. The sample contains about 740,000 distinct CDR3 sequences, 40% of which appear only once. The sequencing sample was made of peripheral blood. The source is an adult man with Graves' ophthalmopathy. Both conserved end residues are part of each CDR3.

j_call	v_call	cdr3_aa
TRBJ2-6	TRBV7-2	CASSLGGQGGFGGANVLTF
TRBJ1-1	TRBV15	CATSRGARGETEAFF
TRBJ1-1	TRBV19	CASTSRGRGNTEAFF
TRBJ2-7	TRBV11-2	CASSLNQGDHYEQYF
TRBJ2-7	TRBV24-1	CATSDPTGSYEQYF
TRBJ1-3	TRBV29-1	CSVGQGMDTGNTIYF
TRBJ2-2	TRBV25-1	CASTPDRVGTGELFF
TRBJ2-5	TRBV19	CASSPLTGGVRAKTQYF
TRBJ2-7	TRBV5-1	CASSPWSSGGYEQYF
TRBJ1-2	TRBV7-9	CASSLKPGQDEGNTF
TRBJ1-1	TRBV9	CASSVGGGGTEAFF
TRBJ2-7	TRBV19	CASSLSTQTYEQYF
TRBJ1-5	TRBV9	CASSVEAGINQPQHF
TRBJ1-5	TRBV20-1	CSALQGTNQPQHF
NA	TRBV11-2	CASSPGLAGDDEQFF
TRBJ2-7	TRBV7-9	CASSLILGGAGEQYF
TRBJ2-7	TRBV29-1	CSVVRTDSTYEQYF
TRBJ1-1	TRBV25-1	CAWSSGGLGTEAFF
TRBJ1-1	TRBV11-2	CASQGSEWWINTEAFF
TRBJ1-5	TRBV24-1	CASSAPGPQHF
TRBJ2-7	TRBV29-1	CSLKQGSHEQYF
TRBJ1-2	TRBV19	CASSARQGANYGYTF
TRBJ1-5	TRBV7-2	CASSPQTISNQPQHF
TRBJ1-2	TRBV11-2	CASSLGGSGTNYGYTF
TRBJ1-2	TRBV7-9	CASSVSGGHGYTF